This TCR beta chain is drawn from a study of OX40 agonist ivuxolimab in advanced cancers. General observations from the study: More expanded clones were found, on average, in CD8+ than in CD4+ T cells. CD4+ and CD8+ blood T cells expanded clonally by week 6 at 0.1 to 3.0 mg/kg. Antigen targets of the expanded peripheral T cells went undetermined.

Using immunoSEQ multiplex PCR, the repertoire was profiled, and TCRdb retains in-frame clones only, with some absent. This table has fewer than 65,000 clones, around 86% appearing once. CDR1 and CDR2 (germline): SGHRS, YFSETQ. The V gene lost 3 bases and the J gene lost 0 bases, with 10 bases spanning the gap. The CDR3 has 16 amino acids. Of note for this clone: Its specificity is not known.

Peripheral blood came from all dose cohorts at three timepoints. The chain carries TRBV5-1 and TRBJ2-6; the D gene is possibly TRBD1 (5 bases). This sequence originates from an adult with an advanced solid tumor such as melanoma, head and neck, liver or kidney cancer. The material sequenced was CD4+ or CD8+ T cells sorted from blood, taken in a trial of the OX40 agonist ivuxolimab. The CDR3 DNA reads TGCGCCAGCAGCTCAACAGGTTCCTCTGGGGCCAACGTCCTGACTTTC. Translating it yields CASSSTGSSGANVLTF.